Sequencing of this T cell receptor beta chain was carried out in a study of OX40 agonist ivuxolimab in advanced cancers. Study-wide context: Partial responses occurred in three patients (one hepatocellular carcinoma, two cutaneous melanoma).

Study-level findings and limits: CD8+ T cells (on average) carried more expanded clones than CD4+ T cells. The antigens recognized by the expanded peripheral T cells, that is their antigen specificity, were not determined. Among the least clonally expanded were partial responders at 0.1-3.0 mg/kg.

The CDR3 consists of 16 residues. V was pared by 5 bases and J by 4 bases, with 10 bases of the junction left unmatched. Germline V CDR1 and CDR2: GTSNPN, SVGIG (reference sequence). Produced via immunoSEQ multiplex PCR; TCRdb's table is partial and in-frame only. The repertoire holds 80,000 or so clones, with 85% to 90% as singletons. Regarding this clone: Its antigen is unknown.

This chain links TRBV30 with TRBJ1-6; 8 nucleotides match TRBD1. The TCR comes from an adult with an advanced solid tumor such as melanoma, head and neck, liver or kidney cancer. The sequences come from CD4+ or CD8+ T cells sorted from blood, collected in a trial of the OX40 agonist ivuxolimab. CDR3 in DNA: TGTGCCTGGCATATGGGACAGGAAATTTATAATTCACCCCTCCACTTT. It translates to CAWHMGQEIYNSPLHF.